The text below deals with one T cell receptor beta chain. This sample stems from a study of blood T cells in healthy people across ages. Through a sample-barcoded 5' primer and a J-beta primer mix, a second PCR was run for roughly 7 to 12 cycles. TCRdb reanalysed the 5' RACE reads using MiXCR and keeps one entry per CDR3 protein. The table has 700,000 to 900,000 distinct CDR3 sequences, 20% to 30% seen once. Germline CDR1 and CDR2: SGHTA and FQGTGA. The CDR3 covers 16 residues. Trimming stripped 5 bases from V and 5 bases from J, with 22 bases between. These data were also reused for a study on T cells of mothers and their children. This second study notes: The entire RNA extract went into cDNA synthesis at approximately 1.4 ug per 15 ul. Thymic selection molds TCR recombination output in much the same way for related pairs as for unrelated pairs.

This chain joins TRBV7-3 and TRBJ2-7; D tentatively reads TRBD1 or TRBD2 (6 bases each). The receptor was isolated from a boy between 10 and 17 years old in good health. The sample was blood. CDR3 DNA: TGTGCCAGCAGCCGCTTGGGGGGCCAGGGGTTCCACGAGCAGTACTTC. The encoded protein is CASSRLGGQGFHEQYF.